A selection of T cell receptor beta chains follows, all from one sample in a study of blood T cell repertoires in COVID-19. Assay: immunoSEQ multiplex PCR; the TCRdb copy retains only in-frame clones and omits some. Among roughly 250,000 clones listed, more than 75% were seen once. Source material: peripheral blood. Receptor source: a man aged 35 to 55 with acute or convalescent COVID-19. Each CDR3 is given with its conserved first and last residue. Each record gives: clone size, V gene, J gene, D gene, CDR3 length, CDR3 protein, CDR3 DNA. D genes are given only for firm matches. Clone size is given for some rows only: seen once, a few or many times, or a class if the clone is expanded.

NA	TRBV29-1	TRBJ1-1	NA	13	CSVEWGRDLGAFF	TGCAGCGTTGAATGGGGGCGAGATCTTGGGGCTTTCTTT
NA	TRBV5-1	TRBJ2-3	NA	14	CASSLAVGTDTQYF	TGCGCCAGCAGCTTGGCCGTCGGCACAGATACGCAGTATTTT
NA	TRBV9	TRBJ2-3	TRBD2	16	CASSVDSGEHTDTQYF	TGTGCCAGCAGCGTAGATAGCGGGGAGCACACAGATACGCAGTATTTT
few	TRBV6-1	TRBJ2-6	NA	16	CASSDIDISGANVLTF	TGTGCCAGCAGTGACATAGACATATCTGGGGCCAACGTCCTGACTTTC
NA	TRBV19	TRBJ1-4	NA	14	CASSDSSTNEKLFF	TGTGCCAGTAGTGACAGTTCAACTAATGAAAAACTGTTTTTT
NA	TRBV4-1	TRBJ2-7	TRBD2	15	CASSQGAGVQGEQYF	TGCGCCAGCAGCCAAGGTGCGGGGGTCCAAGGGGAGCAGTACTTC
NA	TRBV12-3/TRBV12-4	TRBJ1-2	NA	13	CASSFRAGNGYTF	TGTGCCAGCAGTTTTAGGGCAGGGAATGGCTACACCTTC
NA	TRBV6-5	TRBJ1-2	NA	12	CASSPRGHGYTF	TGTGCCAGCAGTCCCCGCGGCCATGGCTACACCTTC
NA	TRBV6-5	TRBJ2-5	TRBD2	14	CASSQGLAGGGRYF	TGTGCCAGCAGTCAGGGACTAGCGGGGGGAGGGAGGTACTTC
NA	TRBV6-6	TRBJ1-1	NA	16	CASSPIRGGTYTEAFF	TGTGCCAGCAGCCCAATACGTGGAGGGACTTACACTGAAGCTTTCTTT
NA	TRBV5-6	TRBJ1-1	NA	15	CASSLAGGIWAEAFF	TGTGCCAGCAGCTTGGCCGGAGGGATCTGGGCTGAAGCTTTCTTT
NA	TRBV5-1	TRBJ2-5	NA	19	CASTLNPGGTNKPQETQYF	TGCGCCAGCACCCTGAACCCAGGGGGGACGAACAAACCCCAAGAGACCCAGTACTTC
NA	TRBV7-2	TRBJ1-4	NA	15	CASSPYGGRGEKLFF	TGTGCCAGCAGTCCCTACGGGGGGCGAGGGGAAAAACTGTTTTTT
NA	TRBV2	TRBJ1-5	NA	15	CASSDEWAGNQPQHF	TGTGCCAGCAGTGATGAATGGGCAGGCAATCAGCCCCAGCATTTT
NA	TRBV30	TRBJ2-7	NA	15	CAWTRTGGGLYEQYF	TGTGCCTGGACCAGGACTGGCGGGGGCCTATACGAGCAGTACTTC
once	TRBV7-9	TRBJ2-7	TRBD1	14	CASSRDRGEVEQYF	TGTGCCAGCAGCCGGGACAGGGGGGAGGTCGAGCAGTACTTC
NA	TRBV13	TRBJ1-5	NA	12	CASSLGSQPQHF	TGTGCCAGCAGCTTAGGGAGTCAGCCCCAGCATTTT
NA	TRBV2	TRBJ1-5	NA	14	CASSEGQGNQPQHF	TGTGCCAGCAGTGAAGGGCAGGGCAATCAGCCCCAGCATTTT